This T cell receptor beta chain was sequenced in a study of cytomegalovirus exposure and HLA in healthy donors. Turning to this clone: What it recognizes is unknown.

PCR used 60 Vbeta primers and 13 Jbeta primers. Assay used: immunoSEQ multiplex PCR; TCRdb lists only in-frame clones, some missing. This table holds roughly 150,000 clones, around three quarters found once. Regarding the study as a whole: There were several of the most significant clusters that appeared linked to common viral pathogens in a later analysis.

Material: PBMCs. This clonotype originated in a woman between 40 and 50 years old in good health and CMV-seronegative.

CDR3 sequence: CSVDYRTTSGRANEQFF. The CDR3 region has the DNA TGCAGCGTTGACTACAGGACGACTAGCGGGAGGGCCAATGAGCAGTTCTTC. This chain links TRBV29-1 with TRBJ2-1; 14 nucleotides line up with TRBD2. V shed 3 bases, J shed 6 bases, and the junction held 10 bases outside the gene matches. The length of the CDR3 is 17 residues. Germline V gene sequence: CDR1 SQVTM, CDR2 ANQGSEA.